The 3 T cell receptor beta chains listed next were all sequenced from one sample in a study of cytomegalovirus exposure and HLA in healthy donors. In the PCR, 60 Vbeta and 13 Jbeta primers were used. The repertoire was sequenced with immunoSEQ multiplex PCR; TCRdb's copy has only in-frame clones and lacks some. The sample has about 92,000 clones, about four fifths seen once. The material sequenced was PBMCs. The source is a woman aged 18-35 years in good health and CMV-seropositive.

J is TRBJ1-1 and V is TRBV27; D unclear. The ends were cut back, 4 bases at V and 0 bases at J, with 12 bases in the middle. The CDR3 has 15 residues. The germline gives CDR1 MNHEY, CDR2 SMNVEV (reference sequence). CDR3 sequence: CASSWSAGMNTEAFF. CDR3 sequence (DNA): TGTGCCAGCAGTTGGTCGGCCGGGATGAACACTGAAGCTTTCTTT.

The chain carries TRBV27 and TRBJ1-5; D possibly corresponds to TRBD1 (5 bases). V was shortened by 5 bases and J by 3 bases, with 14 bases between the two germline ends. Germline V CDR1 and CDR2: MNHEY, SMNVEV (reference sequence). The length of the CDR3 is 15 residues. The CDR3 region is CASSPYRGINQPQHF. CDR3 DNA sequence: TGTGCCAGCAGTCCCTATAGGGGAATCAATCAGCCCCAGCATTTT.

This chain connects TRBV18 to TRBJ1-1, with 9 bases matching TRBD1. Per germline, CDR1 KGHSH and CDR2 LQKENI. The CDR3 contains 15 residues. V dropped 1 base and J dropped 0; count of bases not matched to a gene: 0. CDR3 sequence (DNA): TGTGCCAGCTCACCACGACAGGGGGTGAACACTGAAGCTTTCTTT. Protein: CASSPRQGVNTEAFF.